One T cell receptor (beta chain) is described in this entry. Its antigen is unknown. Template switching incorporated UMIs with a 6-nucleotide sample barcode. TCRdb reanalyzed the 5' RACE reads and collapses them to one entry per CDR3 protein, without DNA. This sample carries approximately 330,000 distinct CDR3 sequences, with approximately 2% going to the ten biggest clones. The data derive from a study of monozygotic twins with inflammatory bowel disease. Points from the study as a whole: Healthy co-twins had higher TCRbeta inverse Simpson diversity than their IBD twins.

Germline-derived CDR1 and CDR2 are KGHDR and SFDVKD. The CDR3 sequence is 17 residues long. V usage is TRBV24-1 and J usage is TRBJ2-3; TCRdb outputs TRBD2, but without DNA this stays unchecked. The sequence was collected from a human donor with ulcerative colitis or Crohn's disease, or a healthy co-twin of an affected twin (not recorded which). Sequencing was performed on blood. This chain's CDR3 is CATSDLRLAGGADTQYF.